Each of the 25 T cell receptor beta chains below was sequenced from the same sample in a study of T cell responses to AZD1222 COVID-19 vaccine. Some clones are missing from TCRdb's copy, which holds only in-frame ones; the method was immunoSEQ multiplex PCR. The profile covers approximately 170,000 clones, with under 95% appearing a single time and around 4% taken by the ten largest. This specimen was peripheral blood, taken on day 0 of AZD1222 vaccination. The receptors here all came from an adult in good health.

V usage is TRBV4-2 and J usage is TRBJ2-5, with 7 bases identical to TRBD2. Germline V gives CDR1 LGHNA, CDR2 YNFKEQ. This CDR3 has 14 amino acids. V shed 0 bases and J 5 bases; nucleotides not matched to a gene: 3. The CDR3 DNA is TGTGCCAGCAGCCAAGATTGGGAGGGGGAGACCCAGTACTTC. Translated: CASSQDWEGETQYF.

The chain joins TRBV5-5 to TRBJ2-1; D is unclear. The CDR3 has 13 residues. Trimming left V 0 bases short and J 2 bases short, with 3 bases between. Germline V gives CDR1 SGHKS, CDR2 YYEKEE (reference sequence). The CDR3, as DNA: TGTGCCAGCAGCTTGGAGGCCTACAATGAGCAGTTCTTC. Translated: CASSLEAYNEQFF.

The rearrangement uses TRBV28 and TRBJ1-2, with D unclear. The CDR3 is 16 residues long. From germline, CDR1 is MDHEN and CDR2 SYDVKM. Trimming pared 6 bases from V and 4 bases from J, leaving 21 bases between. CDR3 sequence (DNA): TGTGCCAGCAGCACCTCATTTCGTTCGCAGGTCTATGGCTACACCTTC. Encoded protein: CASSTSFRSQVYGYTF.

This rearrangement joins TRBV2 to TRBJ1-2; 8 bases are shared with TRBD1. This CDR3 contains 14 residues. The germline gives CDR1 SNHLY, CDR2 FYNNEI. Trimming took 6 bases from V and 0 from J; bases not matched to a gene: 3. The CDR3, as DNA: TGTGCCAGCAGCTGGGACAGGACTAACTATGGCTACACCTTC. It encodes CASSWDRTNYGYTF.

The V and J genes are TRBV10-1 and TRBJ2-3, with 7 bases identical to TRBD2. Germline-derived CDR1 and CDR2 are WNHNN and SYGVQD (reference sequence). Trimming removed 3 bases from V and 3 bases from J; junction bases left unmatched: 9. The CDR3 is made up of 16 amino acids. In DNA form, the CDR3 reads TGCGCCAGCAGTGAATCTAGCGGAGCGGGGACAGATACGCAGTATTTT. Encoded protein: CASSESSGAGTDTQYF.

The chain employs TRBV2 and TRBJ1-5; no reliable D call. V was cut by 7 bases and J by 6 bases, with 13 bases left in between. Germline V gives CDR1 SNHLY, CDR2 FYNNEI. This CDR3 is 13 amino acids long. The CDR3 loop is CASMRERGQPQHF. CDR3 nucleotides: TGTGCCAGCATGAGAGAGCGTGGTCAGCCCCAGCATTTT.

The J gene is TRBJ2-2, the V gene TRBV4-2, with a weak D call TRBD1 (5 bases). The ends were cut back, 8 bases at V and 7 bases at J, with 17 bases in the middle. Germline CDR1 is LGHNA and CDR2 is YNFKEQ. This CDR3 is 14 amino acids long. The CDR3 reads CASAHTSGIGELFF. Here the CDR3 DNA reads TGTGCCAGCGCGCACACTTCAGGGATCGGGGAGCTGTTTTTT.

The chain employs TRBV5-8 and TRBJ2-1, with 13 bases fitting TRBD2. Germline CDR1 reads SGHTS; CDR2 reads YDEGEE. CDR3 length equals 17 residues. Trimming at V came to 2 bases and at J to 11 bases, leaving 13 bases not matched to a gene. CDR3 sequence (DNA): TGTGCCAGCAGCTTCGGGACTAGCGGGGATCTAGGGAAGAAGCAGTTCTTC. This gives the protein CASSFGTSGDLGKKQFF.

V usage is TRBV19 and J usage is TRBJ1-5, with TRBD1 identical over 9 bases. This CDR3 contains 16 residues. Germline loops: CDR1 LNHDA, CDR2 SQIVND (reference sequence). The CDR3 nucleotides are TGTGCGACAAGGGGCTTTCGGGACAGGGTTTCTCAGCCCCAGCATTTT. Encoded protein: CATRGFRDRVSQPQHF.

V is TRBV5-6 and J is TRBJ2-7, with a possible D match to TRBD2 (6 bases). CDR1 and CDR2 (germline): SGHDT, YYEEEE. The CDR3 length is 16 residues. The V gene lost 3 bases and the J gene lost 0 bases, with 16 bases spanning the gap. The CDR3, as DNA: TGTGCCAGCAGCTACCTGGCGGGAAAAAGCTCCTACGAGCAGTACTTC. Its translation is CASSYLAGKSSYEQYF. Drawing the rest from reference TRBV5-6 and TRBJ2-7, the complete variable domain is DAGVTQSPTHLIKTRGQQVTLRCSPKSGHDTVSWYQQALGQGPQFIFQYYEEEERQRGNFPDRFSGHQFPNYSSELNVNALLLGDSALYLCASSYLAGKSSYEQYFGPGTRLTVT.

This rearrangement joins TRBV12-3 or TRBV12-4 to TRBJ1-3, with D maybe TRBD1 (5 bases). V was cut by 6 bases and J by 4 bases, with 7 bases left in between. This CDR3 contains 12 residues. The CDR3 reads CASSGGGNTIYF. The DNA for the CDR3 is TGTGCCAGCAGCGGGGGGGGAAACACCATATATTTT.

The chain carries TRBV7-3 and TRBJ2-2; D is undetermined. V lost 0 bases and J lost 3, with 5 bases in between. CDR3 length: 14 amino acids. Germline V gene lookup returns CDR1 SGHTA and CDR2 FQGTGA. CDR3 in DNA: TGTGCCAGCAGCTTAACGGGGTACACCGGGGAGCTGTTTTTT. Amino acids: CASSLTGYTGELFF.

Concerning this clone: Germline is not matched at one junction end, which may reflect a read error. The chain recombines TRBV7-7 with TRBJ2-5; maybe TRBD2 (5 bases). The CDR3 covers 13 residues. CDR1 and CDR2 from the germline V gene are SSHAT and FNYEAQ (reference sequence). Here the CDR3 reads CASSSGSEETQYF. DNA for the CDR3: TGTGCTAGCAGCTCGGGATCGGAAGAGACCCAGTACTTC.

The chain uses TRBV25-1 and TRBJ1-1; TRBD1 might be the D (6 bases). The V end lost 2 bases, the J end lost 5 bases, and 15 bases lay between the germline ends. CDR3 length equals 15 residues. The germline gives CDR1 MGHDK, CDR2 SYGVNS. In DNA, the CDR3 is TGTGCCAGCAGTGAAACCCGGGGGGCGCGAACTGAAGCTTTCTTT. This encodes CASSETRGARTEAFF.

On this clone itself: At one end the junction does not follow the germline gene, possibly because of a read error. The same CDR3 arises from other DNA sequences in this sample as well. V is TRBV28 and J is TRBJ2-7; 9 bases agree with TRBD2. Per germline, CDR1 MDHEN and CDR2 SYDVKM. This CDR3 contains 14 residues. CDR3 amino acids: CASSLASGISEQYF. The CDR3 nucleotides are TGTGCTAGCAGTTTGGCTAGCGGGATAAGCGAGCAGTACTTC.

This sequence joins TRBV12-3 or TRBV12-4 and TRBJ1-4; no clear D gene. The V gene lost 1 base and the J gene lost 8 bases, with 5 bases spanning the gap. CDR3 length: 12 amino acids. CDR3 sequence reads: CASSLVREKLFF. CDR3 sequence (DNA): TGTGCCAGCAGTTTAGTCCGGGAAAAACTGTTTTTT.

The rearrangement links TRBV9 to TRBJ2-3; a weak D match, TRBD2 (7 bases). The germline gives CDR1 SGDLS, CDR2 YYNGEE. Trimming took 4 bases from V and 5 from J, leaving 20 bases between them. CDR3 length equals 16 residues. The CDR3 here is CASSPLGGARGDTQYF. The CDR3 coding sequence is TGTGCCAGCAGCCCACTTGGGGGGGCTAGGGGAGATACGCAGTATTTT.

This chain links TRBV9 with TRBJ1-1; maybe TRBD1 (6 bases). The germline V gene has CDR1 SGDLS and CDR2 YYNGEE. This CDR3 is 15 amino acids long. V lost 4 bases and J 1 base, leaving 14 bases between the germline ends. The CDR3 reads CASSSDRTGNTEAFF. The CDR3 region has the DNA TGTGCCAGCAGCTCCGACAGGACGGGGAACACTGAAGCTTTCTTT.

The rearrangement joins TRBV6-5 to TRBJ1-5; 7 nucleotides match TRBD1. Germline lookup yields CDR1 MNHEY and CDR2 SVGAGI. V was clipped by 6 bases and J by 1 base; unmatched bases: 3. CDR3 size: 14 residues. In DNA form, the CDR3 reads TGTGCCAGCAGACAGGGGTTGAGCAATCAGCCCCAGCATTTT. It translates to CASRQGLSNQPQHF.

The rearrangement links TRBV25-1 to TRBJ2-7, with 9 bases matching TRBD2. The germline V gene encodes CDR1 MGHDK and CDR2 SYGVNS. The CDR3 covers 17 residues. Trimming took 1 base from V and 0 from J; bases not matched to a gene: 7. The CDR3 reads CASSESLTSGVSYEQYF. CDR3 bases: TGTGCCAGCAGTGAATCCCTGACTAGCGGCGTCTCCTACGAGCAGTACTTC.

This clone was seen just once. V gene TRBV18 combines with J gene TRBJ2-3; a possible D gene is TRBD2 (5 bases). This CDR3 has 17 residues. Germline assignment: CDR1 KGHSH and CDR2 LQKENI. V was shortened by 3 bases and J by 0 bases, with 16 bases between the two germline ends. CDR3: CASSPARRTGSTDTQYF. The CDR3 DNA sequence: TGTGCCAGCTCACCGGCAAGGCGGACGGGGAGCACAGATACGCAGTATTTT.

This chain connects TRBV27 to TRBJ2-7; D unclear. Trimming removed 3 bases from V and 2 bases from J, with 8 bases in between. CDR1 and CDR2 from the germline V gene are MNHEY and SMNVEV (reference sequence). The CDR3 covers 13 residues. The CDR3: CASSFGSAYEQYF. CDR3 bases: TGTGCCAGCAGTTTCGGCTCTGCCTACGAGCAGTACTTC.

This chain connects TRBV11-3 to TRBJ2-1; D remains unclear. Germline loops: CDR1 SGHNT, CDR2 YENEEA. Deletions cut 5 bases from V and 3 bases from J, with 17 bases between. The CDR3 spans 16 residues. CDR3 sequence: CASSPVASPLYNEQFF. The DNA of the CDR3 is TGTGCCAGCAGCCCCGTCGCGAGTCCCCTCTACAATGAGCAGTTCTTC.

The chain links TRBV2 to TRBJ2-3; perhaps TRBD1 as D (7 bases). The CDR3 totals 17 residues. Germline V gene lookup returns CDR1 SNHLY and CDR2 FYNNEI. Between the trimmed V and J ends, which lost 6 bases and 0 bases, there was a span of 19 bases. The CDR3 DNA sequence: TGTGCCAGCAGGGGGGGACAGAGTATATCTAGCACAGATACGCAGTATTTT. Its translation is CASRGGQSISSTDTQYF.

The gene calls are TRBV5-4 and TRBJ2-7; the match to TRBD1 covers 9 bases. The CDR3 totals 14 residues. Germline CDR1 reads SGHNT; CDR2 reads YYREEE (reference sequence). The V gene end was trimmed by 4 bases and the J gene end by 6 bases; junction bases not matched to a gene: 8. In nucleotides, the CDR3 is TGTGCCAGCAGCACCCGACAGGGGGTGGGCGAGCAGTACTTC. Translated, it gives CASSTRQGVGEQYF.